This passage covers 2 T cell receptor beta chains from one sample sequenced in a study of breast tumors, draining lymph nodes, adjacent tissues. TCRdb ran MiXCR on the multiplex PCR reads and lists one entry per CDR3 protein. The sample includes approximately 170,000 distinct CDR3 sequences, roughly a third of them seen just once. Breast cancer patients provided tissue from their axillary draining lymph nodes. Sequenced: axillary lymph node tissue. These TCRs come from a female donor with breast cancer. Some clones in this sample may be carry-over from other donors' samples.

Regarding this clonotype: This may come from a read error, since a much larger clone is one base off. The V and J genes are TRBV11-3 and TRBJ2-7; D is tentatively TRBD1 or TRBD2 (5 bases each). The CDR3 contains 13 residues. Germline CDR1 reads SGHNT; CDR2 reads YENEEA. The germline V and J ends were trimmed by 5 bases and 6 bases, with 14 bases remaining between them. CDR3 sequence: CASSGDGASEQYF. CDR3 coding DNA: TGTGCCAGCAGCGGTGACGGGGCCTCCGAGCAGTACTTC. The complete variable domain, with remaining parts taken from reference TRBV11-3 and TRBJ2-7, reads EAGVVQSPRYKIIEKKQPVAFWCNPISGHNTLYWYLQNLGQGPELLIRYENEEAVDDSQLPKDRFSAERLKGVDSTLKIQPAELGDSAVYLCASSGDGASEQYFGPGTRLTVT.

Turning to this clonotype: The junction does not match germline at one end; this may be a read error. The CDR3 region is CASSQASGGATQSF. CDR3 DNA: TGTGCCAGCAGCCAAGCGTCTGGGGGGGCGACCCAGTCCTTC. The chain joins TRBV14 to TRBJ2-5; D may be TRBD2 (7 bases). The length of the CDR3 is 14 residues. From germline, CDR1 is SGHDN and CDR2 FVKESK.